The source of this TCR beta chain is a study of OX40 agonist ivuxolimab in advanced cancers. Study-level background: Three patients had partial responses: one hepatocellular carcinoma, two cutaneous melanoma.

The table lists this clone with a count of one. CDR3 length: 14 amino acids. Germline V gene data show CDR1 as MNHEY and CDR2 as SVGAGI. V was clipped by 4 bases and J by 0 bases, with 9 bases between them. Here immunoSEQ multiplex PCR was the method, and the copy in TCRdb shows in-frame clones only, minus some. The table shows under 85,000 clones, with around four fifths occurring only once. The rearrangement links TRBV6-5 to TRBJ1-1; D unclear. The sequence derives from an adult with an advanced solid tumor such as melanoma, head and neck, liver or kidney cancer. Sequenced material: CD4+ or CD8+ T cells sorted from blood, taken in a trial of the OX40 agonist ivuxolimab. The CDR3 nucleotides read TGTGCCAGCAGTTCCCCTGGGATGAACACTGAAGCTTTCTTT. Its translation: CASSSPGMNTEAFF.